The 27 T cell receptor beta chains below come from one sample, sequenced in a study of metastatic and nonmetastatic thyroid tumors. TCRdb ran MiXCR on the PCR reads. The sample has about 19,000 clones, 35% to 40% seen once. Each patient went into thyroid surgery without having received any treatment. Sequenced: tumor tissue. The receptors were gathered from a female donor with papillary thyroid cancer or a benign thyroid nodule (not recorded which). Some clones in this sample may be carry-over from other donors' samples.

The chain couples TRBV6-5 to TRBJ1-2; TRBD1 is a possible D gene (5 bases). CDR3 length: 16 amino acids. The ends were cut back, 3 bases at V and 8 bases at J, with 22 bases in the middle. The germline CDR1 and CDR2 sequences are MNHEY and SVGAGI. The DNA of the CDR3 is TGTGCCAGCAGTTATAGGGGCGGATCGGGGGGTTCGGGCTACACCTTC. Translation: CASSYRGGSGGSGYTF.

This CDR3 reads CASSFWGVGTDNSPLHF. In nucleotides, the CDR3 is TGTGCCAGCAGTTTTTGGGGAGTAGGGACGGATAATTCACCCCTCCACTTT. The V call is TRBV28, the J call TRBJ1-6; D is perhaps TRBD1 (5 bases). The germline CDR1 and CDR2 sequences are MDHEN and SYDVKM. V shed 3 bases and J shed 5 bases, with 17 bases lying between them. CDR3 length: 17 residues.

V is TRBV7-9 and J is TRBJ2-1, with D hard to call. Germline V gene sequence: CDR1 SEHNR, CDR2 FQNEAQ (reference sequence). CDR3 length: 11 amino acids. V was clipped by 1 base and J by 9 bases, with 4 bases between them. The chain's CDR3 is CASSLEREQFF. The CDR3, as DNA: TGTGCCAGCAGCTTAGAACGTGAGCAGTTCTTC.

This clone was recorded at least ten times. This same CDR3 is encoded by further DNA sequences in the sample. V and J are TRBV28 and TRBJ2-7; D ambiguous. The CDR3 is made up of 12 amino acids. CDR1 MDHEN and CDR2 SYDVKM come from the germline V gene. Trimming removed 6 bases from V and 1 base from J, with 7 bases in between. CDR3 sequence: CASRAGSYEQYF. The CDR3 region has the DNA TGTGCCAGCAGGGCCGGTTCCTACGAGCAGTACTTC.

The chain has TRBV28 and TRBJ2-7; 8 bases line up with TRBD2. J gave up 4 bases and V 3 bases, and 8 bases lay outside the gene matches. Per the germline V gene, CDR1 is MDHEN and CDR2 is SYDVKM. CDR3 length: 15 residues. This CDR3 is CASSFQVAGLYEQYF. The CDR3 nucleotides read TGTGCCAGCAGTTTTCAGGTAGCGGGGTTATACGAGCAGTACTTC.

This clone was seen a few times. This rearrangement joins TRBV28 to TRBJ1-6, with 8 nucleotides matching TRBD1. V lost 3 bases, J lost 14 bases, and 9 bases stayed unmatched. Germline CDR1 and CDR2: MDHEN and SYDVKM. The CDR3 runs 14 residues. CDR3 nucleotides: TGTGCCAGCAGTTTGGGACAGGTCCAAGGGGCCCTCCACTTT. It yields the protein CASSLGQVQGALHF.

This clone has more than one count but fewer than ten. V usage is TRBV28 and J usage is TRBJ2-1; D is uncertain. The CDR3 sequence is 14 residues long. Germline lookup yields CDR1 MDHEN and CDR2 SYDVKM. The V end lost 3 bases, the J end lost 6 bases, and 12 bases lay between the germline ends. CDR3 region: CASSFSDDSNEQFF. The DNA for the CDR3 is TGTGCCAGCAGTTTTTCGGACGACTCCAATGAGCAGTTCTTC.

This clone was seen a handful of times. In nucleotides, the CDR3 is TGTGCCAGCAGATCCGGGACAGCTCTTCTATCTGGAAACACCATATATTTT. Its protein product is CASRSGTALLSGNTIYF. The chain uses TRBV6-1 and TRBJ1-3, with 7 bases fitting TRBD1. Germline CDR1 reads MNHNS; CDR2 reads SASEGT. This CDR3 is 17 amino acids long. The junction had 12 bases not matched to a gene; V was cut back by 6 bases and J by 1 base.

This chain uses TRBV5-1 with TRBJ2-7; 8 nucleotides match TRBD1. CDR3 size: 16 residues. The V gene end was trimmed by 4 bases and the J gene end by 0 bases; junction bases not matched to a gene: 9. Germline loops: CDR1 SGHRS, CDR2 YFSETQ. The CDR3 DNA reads TGCGCCAGCAGCACGGGACAGGCGAAAAGCTCCTACGAGCAGTACTTC. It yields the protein CASSTGQAKSSYEQYF.

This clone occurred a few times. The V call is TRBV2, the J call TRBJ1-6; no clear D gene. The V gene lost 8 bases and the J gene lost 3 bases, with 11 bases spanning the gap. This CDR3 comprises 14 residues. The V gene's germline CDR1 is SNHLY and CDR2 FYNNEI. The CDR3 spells CASGRNGYNSPLHF. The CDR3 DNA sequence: TGTGCCAGCGGCCGGAACGGCTATAATTCACCCCTCCACTTT.

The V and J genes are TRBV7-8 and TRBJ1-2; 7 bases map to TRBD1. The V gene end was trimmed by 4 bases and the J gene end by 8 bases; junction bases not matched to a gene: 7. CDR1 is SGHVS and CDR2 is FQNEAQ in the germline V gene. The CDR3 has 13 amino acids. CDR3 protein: CASSSPTGSGYTF. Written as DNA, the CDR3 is TGTGCCAGCAGCTCTCCGACAGGGAGCGGCTACACCTTC.

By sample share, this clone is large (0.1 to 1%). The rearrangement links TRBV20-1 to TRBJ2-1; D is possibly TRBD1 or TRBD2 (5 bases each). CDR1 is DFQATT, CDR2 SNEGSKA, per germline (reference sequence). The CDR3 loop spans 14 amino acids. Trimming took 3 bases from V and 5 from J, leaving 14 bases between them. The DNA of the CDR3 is TGCAGTGCTAGGGAACCGGGGCTTCACAATGAGCAGTTCTTC. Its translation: CSAREPGLHNEQFF.

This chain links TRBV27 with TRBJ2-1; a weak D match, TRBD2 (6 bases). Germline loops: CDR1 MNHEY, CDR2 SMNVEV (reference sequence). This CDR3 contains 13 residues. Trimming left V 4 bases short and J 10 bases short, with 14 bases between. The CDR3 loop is CASSSVVGREQFF. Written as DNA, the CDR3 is TGTGCCAGCAGTTCCGTAGTGGGGAGGGAGCAGTTCTTC.

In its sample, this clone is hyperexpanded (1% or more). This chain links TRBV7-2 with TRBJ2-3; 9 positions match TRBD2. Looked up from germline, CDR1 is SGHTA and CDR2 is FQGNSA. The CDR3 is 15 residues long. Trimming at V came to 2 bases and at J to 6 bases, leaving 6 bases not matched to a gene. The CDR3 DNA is TGTGCCAGCAGCTTAAGCGGGAGGAGGGATGATACGCAGTATTTT. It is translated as CASSLSGRRDDTQYF.

The CDR3 is CASSPLLAGPGEQYF. DNA for the CDR3: TGTGCCAGCAGCCCACTACTAGCGGGGCCCGGCGAGCAGTACTTC. The chain carries TRBV6-2 or TRBV6-3 and TRBJ2-7, with 10 bases lining up with TRBD2. Germline V gene data show CDR1 as MNHEY and CDR2 as SVGEGT. V dropped 6 bases and J dropped 6; count of bases not matched to a gene: 11. CDR3 size: 15 residues.

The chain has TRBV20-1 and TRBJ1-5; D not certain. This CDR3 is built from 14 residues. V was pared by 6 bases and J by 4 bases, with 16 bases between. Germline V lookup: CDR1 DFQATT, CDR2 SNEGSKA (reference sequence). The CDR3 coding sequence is TGCAGTGCGTTGACACTCTCTTCTAATCAGCCCCAGCATTTT. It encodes CSALTLSSNQPQHF.

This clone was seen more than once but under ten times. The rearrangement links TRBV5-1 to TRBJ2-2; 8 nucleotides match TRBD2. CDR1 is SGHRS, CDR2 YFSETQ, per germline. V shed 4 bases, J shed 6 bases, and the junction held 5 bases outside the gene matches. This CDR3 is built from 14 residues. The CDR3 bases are TGCGCCAGCAGCCCTTCGGGAGGGGCCGGGGAGCTGTTTTTT. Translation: CASSPSGGAGELFF. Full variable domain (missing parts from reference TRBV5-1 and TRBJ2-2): KAGVTQTPRYLIKTRGQQVTLSCSPISGHRSVSWYQQTPGQGLQFLFEYFSETQRNKGNFPGRFSGRQFSNSRSEMNVSTLELGDSALYLCASSPSGGAGELFFGEGSRLTVL.

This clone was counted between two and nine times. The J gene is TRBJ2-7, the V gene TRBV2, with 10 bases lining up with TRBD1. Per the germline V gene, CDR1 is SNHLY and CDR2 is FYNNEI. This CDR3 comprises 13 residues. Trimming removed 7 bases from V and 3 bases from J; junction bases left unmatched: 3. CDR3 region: CASKDRGYYEQYF. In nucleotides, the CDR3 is TGTGCCAGCAAGGACAGGGGGTACTACGAGCAGTACTTC.

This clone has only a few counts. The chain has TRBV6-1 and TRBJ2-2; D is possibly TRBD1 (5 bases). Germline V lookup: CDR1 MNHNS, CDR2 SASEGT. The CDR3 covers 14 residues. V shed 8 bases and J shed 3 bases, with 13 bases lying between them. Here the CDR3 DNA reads TGTGCCAGCGGGGTTAGGGGCGACACCGGGGAGCTGTTTTTT. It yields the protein CASGVRGDTGELFF.

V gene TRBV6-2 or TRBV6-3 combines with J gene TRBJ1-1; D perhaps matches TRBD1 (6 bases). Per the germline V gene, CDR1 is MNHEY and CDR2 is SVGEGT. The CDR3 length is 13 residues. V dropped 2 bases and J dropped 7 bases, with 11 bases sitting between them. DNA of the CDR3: TGTGCCAGCAGTTACCCCGGACAGATTGAAGCTTTCTTT. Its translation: CASSYPGQIEAFF.

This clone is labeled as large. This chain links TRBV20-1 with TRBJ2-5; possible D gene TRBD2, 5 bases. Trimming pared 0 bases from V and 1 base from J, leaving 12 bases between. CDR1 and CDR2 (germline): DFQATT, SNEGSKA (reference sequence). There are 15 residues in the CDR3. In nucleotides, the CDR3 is TGCAGTGCTAGAGATTCTTCCGGGGTCCAAGAGACCCAGTACTTC. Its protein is CSARDSSGVQETQYF.

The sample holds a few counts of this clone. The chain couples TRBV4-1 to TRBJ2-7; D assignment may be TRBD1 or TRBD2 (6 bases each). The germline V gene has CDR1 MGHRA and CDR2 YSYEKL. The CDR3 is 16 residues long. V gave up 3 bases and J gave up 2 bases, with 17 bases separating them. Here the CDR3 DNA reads TGCGCCAGCAGCCATCCGCCGAACGGGGGCACCTACGAGCAGTACTTC. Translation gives CASSHPPNGGTYEQYF.

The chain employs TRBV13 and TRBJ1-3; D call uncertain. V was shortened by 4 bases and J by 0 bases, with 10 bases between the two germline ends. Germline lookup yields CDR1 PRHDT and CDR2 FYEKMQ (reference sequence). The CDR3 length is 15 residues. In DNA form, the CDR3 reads TGTGCCAGCAGCTCGTCACCCGGCTCTGGAAACACCATATATTTT. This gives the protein CASSSSPGSGNTIYF.

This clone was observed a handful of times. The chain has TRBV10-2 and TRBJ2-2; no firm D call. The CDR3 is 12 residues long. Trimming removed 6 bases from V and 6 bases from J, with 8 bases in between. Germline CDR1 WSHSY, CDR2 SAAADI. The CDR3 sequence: CASRGDAGELFF. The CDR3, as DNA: TGCGCCAGCAGGGGCGACGCCGGGGAGCTGTTTTTT.

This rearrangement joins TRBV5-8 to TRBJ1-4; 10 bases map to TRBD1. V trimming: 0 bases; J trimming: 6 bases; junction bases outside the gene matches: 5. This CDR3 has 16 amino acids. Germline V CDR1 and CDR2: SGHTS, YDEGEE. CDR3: CASSLVPGTGDEKLFF. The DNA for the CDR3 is TGTGCCAGCAGCTTGGTGCCCGGGACAGGGGATGAAAAACTGTTTTTT.

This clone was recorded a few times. The CDR3 DNA reads as TGTGCCAGCAGCGCACCGTCCGGGGGAGGGATCGAGCAGTACTTC. It codes for CASSAPSGGGIEQYF. The chain carries TRBV28 and TRBJ2-7, with 7 bases aligning to TRBD2. The V segment lost 6 bases and the J segment 6 bases; nucleotides outside the gene matches: 14. CDR3 length: 15 residues. From germline, CDR1 is MDHEN and CDR2 SYDVKM.

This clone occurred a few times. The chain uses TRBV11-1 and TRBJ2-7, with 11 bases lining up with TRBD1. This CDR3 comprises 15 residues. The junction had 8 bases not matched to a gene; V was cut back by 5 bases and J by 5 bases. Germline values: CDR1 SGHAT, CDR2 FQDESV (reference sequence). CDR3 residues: CASSPWDRGDHEQYF. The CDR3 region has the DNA TGTGCCAGCAGCCCGTGGGACAGGGGGGATCACGAGCAGTACTTC. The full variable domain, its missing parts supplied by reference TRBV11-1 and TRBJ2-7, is EAEVAQSPRYKITEKSQAVAFWCDPISGHATLYWYRQILGQGPELLVQFQDESVVDDSQLPKDRFSAERLKGVDSTLKIQPAELGDSAMYLCASSPWDRGDHEQYFGPGTRLTVT.